This TCR beta chain is from a study of blood T cells in healthy people across ages. Study-wide background: T cells yielded about one barcoded beta molecule per two cells through template switching. Study-wide results and limits: While age rose, TCR beta diversity per million T cells dropped in a roughly linear way. Naive CD4+ cells and diversity were both higher in long-lived donors than in aged donors. Because donor CMV status was unknown, expanded clonotype changes were possibly confounded.

This clonotype was seen many times. Antigen specificity is unknown. Together with a sample-barcoded 5' primer, a J-beta primer mix was included in a second PCR lasting about 6 to 12 cycles. TCRdb reprocessed the 5' RACE reads via MiXCR and lists one record per CDR3 protein. Among 1,800,000 or so distinct CDR3 sequences listed, about two fifths were seen once. The TCR was taken from a human donor in good health. Source material: blood.

The DNA for the CDR3 is TGTGCCAGCAGCCAAGAAACTGGGAACTCCTACGAGCAGTACTTC. As protein: CASSQETGNSYEQYF. The chain has TRBV4-2 and TRBJ2-7, with D unclear. Germline V lookup: CDR1 LGHNA, CDR2 YNFKEQ. The CDR3 totals 15 residues. V was pared by 0 bases and J by 0 bases, with 9 bases between.